The 5 T cell receptor beta chains listed next were all sequenced from one sample in a study of shared clonotypes between healthy human individuals. CD45RO-negative, CCR7-selected cells formed the naive CD8 fraction, which excluded terminally differentiated effector memory CD45RA+ cells. The table came from immunoSEQ multiplex PCR; TCRdb's copy has only in-frame clones and leaves some out. The sample comprises about 2 million clones, about 94% of which are singletons, and roughly 1% rests with the top ten. Sequences were obtained from naive CD8+ T cells sorted from blood. The receptors come from a man between 18 and 35 years old in good health.

As regards this clone: Other DNA sequences within the sample encode an identical CDR3. CDR3 residues: CASSYSQETQYF. Here the CDR3 DNA reads TGTGCCAGCAGTTACAGTCAAGAGACCCAGTACTTC. The rearrangement links TRBV6-5 to TRBJ2-5; D remains ambiguous. This CDR3 is 12 amino acids long. Germline CDR1 is MNHEY and CDR2 is SVGAGI. V shed 2 bases and J shed 2 bases, with 3 bases lying between them.

The rearrangement joins TRBV13 to TRBJ2-1, with 13 positions matching TRBD2. The germline gives CDR1 PRHDT, CDR2 FYEKMQ (reference sequence). The junction had 4 bases not matched to a gene; V was cut back by 4 bases and J by 7 bases. The CDR3 is made up of 15 amino acids. The CDR3 spells CASSSGLAGLNEQFF. The CDR3 bases are TGTGCCAGCAGCTCGGGACTAGCGGGACTTAATGAGCAGTTCTTC.

The chain carries TRBV4-3 and TRBJ1-1, with 11 bases fitting TRBD1. CDR1 is LGHNA, CDR2 YSLEER, per germline. The length of the CDR3 is 15 residues. Trimming removed 2 bases from V and 9 bases from J; junction bases left unmatched: 8. This CDR3 is CASSQLGQGADQAFF. The CDR3 DNA follows: TGCGCCAGCAGCCAACTAGGACAGGGGGCTGATCAAGCTTTCTTT.

The chain recombines TRBV2 with TRBJ2-3, with D unresolved. Per germline, CDR1 SNHLY and CDR2 FYNNEI. With 8 bases removed from V and 4 bases from J, the gap between germline ends came to 7 bases. The CDR3 is 11 residues long. The CDR3 reads CASPAADTQYF. CDR3 DNA sequence: TGTGCCAGCCCCGCCGCAGATACGCAGTATTTT.

The V gene is TRBV4-3, the J gene TRBJ2-5; 8 bases match TRBD2. Per germline, CDR1 LGHNA and CDR2 YSLEER. The trim removed 0 bases at V and 1 base at J, leaving 4 bases unmatched. This CDR3 contains 16 residues. Here the CDR3 reads CASSQDLAGSQETQYF. The DNA for the CDR3 is TGCGCCAGCAGCCAAGATTTAGCGGGAAGCCAAGAGACCCAGTACTTC.